These 15 T cell receptor beta chains originate from one sample sequenced in a study of T cell clonotyping in hematopoietic cell transplantation (dated by TCRdb to about 2021). The library came from the immunoSEQ multiplex PCR assay. The immuneACCESS repertoire file appears here via TCRdb, limited to in-frame rearrangements. These files lack a portion of the clones; in checked studies, under half of the deficit traces to unresolved V genes, and the cause of the others is not known. For this sample the table gives tens of thousands of clones, of which about four fifths were detected only once. Together, the top ten hold over 4.5% of the sample. This specimen's time point label, per the study, means: recipient sample about 28 days before transplant, after cytoreduction. The sequenced sample was peripheral blood mononuclear cells, obtained before stem cell transplant. These TCRs come from a man aged 55-75 years with myelodysplastic syndrome. Some clones in this sample may be carry-over from other donors' samples.

This clone was observed a handful of times. J is TRBJ1-1 and V is TRBV5-6, with D unresolved. Germline values: CDR1 SGHDT, CDR2 YYEEEE. Trimming removed 0 bases from V and 0 bases from J, with 12 bases in between. The CDR3 length is 16 residues. CDR3 protein: CASSLVRAAMNTEAFF. CDR3 coding DNA: TGTGCCAGCAGCTTGGTTAGGGCAGCCATGAACACTGAAGCTTTCTTT.

The chain links TRBV6-5 to TRBJ2-1; possibly TRBD2 for D (6 bases). The CDR3 totals 15 residues. Germline CDR1 is MNHEY and CDR2 is SVGAGI. The V and J ends lost 2 bases and 8 bases respectively, with 16 bases between them. The CDR3 DNA follows: TGTGCCAGCAGTTACGCCATAGGGACTTTCGATGAGCAGTTCTTC. Translating gives CASSYAIGTFDEQFF.

This clone was recorded a few times. The J gene is TRBJ1-2, the V gene TRBV6-5; D is perhaps TRBD1 (5 bases). V lost 7 bases and J 4 bases, leaving 13 bases between the germline ends. This CDR3 has 13 amino acids. Germline V gives CDR1 MNHEY, CDR2 SVGAGI. CDR3 sequence reads: CASIGSGGYGYTF. The CDR3 DNA reads as TGTGCCAGCATTGGGTCGGGGGGCTATGGCTACACCTTC.

This clone was observed a few times. V and J are TRBV10-3 and TRBJ2-5; 12 bases are a match to TRBD2. The CDR3 has 19 residues. Germline V gene lookup returns CDR1 ENHRY and CDR2 SYGVKD. The V segment lost 10 bases and the J segment 3 bases; nucleotides outside the gene matches: 21. The CDR3: CATSYPSLAGGPGKETQYF. The CDR3 nucleotides read TGTGCCACGTCGTACCCATCGCTAGCGGGGGGGCCGGGAAAAGAGACCCAGTACTTC.

The rearrangement links TRBV25-1 to TRBJ2-2; D not certain. CDR1 is MGHDK and CDR2 is SYGVNS in the germline V gene. CDR3 length equals 14 residues. The V end was cut by 6 bases, the J end by 0 bases, with 8 bases between. The DNA for the CDR3 is TGTGCCAGCAGGACAAATACGAACACCGGGGAGCTGTTTTTT. Translation: CASRTNTNTGELFF.

This clone was observed once. This chain joins TRBV10-3 and TRBJ2-2, with D unresolved. V lost 1 base and J 2 bases, leaving 11 bases between the germline ends. Germline values: CDR1 ENHRY, CDR2 SYGVKD. The CDR3 covers 16 residues. CDR3 in DNA: TGTGCCATCAGTGAGTTTGGGAAATTAAACACCGGGGAGCTGTTTTTT. Residues: CAISEFGKLNTGELFF.

This chain uses TRBV19 with TRBJ1-4, with D possibly matching TRBD1 (5 bases). The CDR3 length is 13 residues. The V and J ends lost 7 bases and 4 bases respectively, with 10 bases between them. The germline V gene encodes CDR1 LNHDA and CDR2 SQIVND (reference sequence). Here the CDR3 reads CASNQGGNEKLFF. The CDR3 nucleotides read TGTGCCAGTAACCAGGGTGGTAATGAAAAACTGTTTTTT.

V usage is TRBV7-9 and J usage is TRBJ2-1; TRBD1 matches 12 bases. V gave up 3 bases and J gave up 7 bases; unmatched junction bases: 4. Per the germline V gene, CDR1 is SEHNR and CDR2 is FQNEAQ (reference sequence). The CDR3 runs to 15 residues. The CDR3 region is CASSLGQGARNEQFF. The CDR3 bases are TGTGCCAGCAGCTTGGGACAGGGGGCTCGGAATGAGCAGTTCTTC.

The chain couples TRBV5-8 to TRBJ2-3; 13 bases match TRBD2. The V segment lost 3 bases and the J segment 2 bases; nucleotides outside the gene matches: 3. The germline V gene encodes CDR1 SGHTS and CDR2 YDEGEE. The CDR3 sequence is 16 residues long. The CDR3 here is CASSWGTSGATDTQYF. In DNA, the CDR3 is TGTGCCAGCAGCTGGGGGACTAGCGGGGCCACAGATACGCAGTATTTT.

Only one count was recorded for this clone. This rearrangement joins TRBV7-2 to TRBJ1-6, with no clear D. The CDR3 runs to 13 residues. Germline CDR1 is SGHTA and CDR2 is FQGNSA. Deletions cut 8 bases from V and 7 bases from J, with 12 bases between. The CDR3, as DNA: TGTGCCAGCGGAAGAGCCCTGAATTCACCCCTCCACTTT. This translates into CASGRALNSPLHF.

This chain links TRBV18 with TRBJ2-3; possibly TRBD2 for D (5 bases). The CDR3 has 14 amino acids. Germline loops: CDR1 KGHSH, CDR2 LQKENI. V gave up 0 bases and J gave up 6 bases, with 10 bases separating them. The DNA for the CDR3 is TGTGCCAGCTCACCACCCGGGGTGGAGGATACGCAGTATTTT. It is translated as CASSPPGVEDTQYF.

The sample holds one count of this clone. The chain employs TRBV30 and TRBJ1-3; D gene uncertain. V was trimmed by 0 bases and J by 7 bases, leaving 10 bases between them. The CDR3 is 13 residues long. Germline-derived CDR1 and CDR2 are GTSNPN and SVGIG (reference sequence). The CDR3 DNA follows: TGTGCCTGGAGTGTAGGGCAGACCAACACCATATATTTT. Its translation is CAWSVGQTNTIYF. Full variable domain (rest looked up from reference TRBV30 and TRBJ1-3): SQTIHQWPATLVQPVGSPLSLECTVEGTSNPNLYWYRQAAGRGLQLLFYSVGIGQISSEVPQNLSASRPQDRQFILSSKKLLLSDSGFYLCAWSVGQTNTIYFGEGSWLTVV.

V and J are TRBV4-1 and TRBJ2-1; 9 bases fit TRBD2. CDR1 MGHRA and CDR2 YSYEKL come from the germline V gene. V lost 4 bases to trimming and J lost 5 bases; unmatched junction nucleotides: 9. The CDR3 has 16 residues. CDR3 nucleotide sequence: TGCGCCAGCAGCCGCTCAATGACTAGCGGTAACAATGAGCAGTTCTTC. Protein: CASSRSMTSGNNEQFF.

The rearrangement uses TRBV2 and TRBJ1-5; weak D call: TRBD1 (6 bases). Germline V gene sequence: CDR1 SNHLY, CDR2 FYNNEI. The CDR3 extends over 14 amino acids. The V end lost 6 bases, the J end lost 7 bases, and 16 bases lay between the germline ends. CDR3 nucleotide sequence: TGTGCCAGCAGGGGTACGGGGGCGGAACAGCCCCAGCATTTT. The encoded protein is CASRGTGAEQPQHF.

This chain uses TRBV5-1 with TRBJ2-7; TRBD1 matches at 8 bases. Germline CDR1 SGHRS, CDR2 YFSETQ. CDR3 length: 15 residues. The trim removed 0 bases at V and 6 bases at J, leaving 8 bases unmatched. CDR3 sequence reads: CASSLGDRGLSEQYF. The CDR3 bases are TGCGCCAGCAGCTTGGGAGACAGGGGTTTAAGCGAGCAGTACTTC.